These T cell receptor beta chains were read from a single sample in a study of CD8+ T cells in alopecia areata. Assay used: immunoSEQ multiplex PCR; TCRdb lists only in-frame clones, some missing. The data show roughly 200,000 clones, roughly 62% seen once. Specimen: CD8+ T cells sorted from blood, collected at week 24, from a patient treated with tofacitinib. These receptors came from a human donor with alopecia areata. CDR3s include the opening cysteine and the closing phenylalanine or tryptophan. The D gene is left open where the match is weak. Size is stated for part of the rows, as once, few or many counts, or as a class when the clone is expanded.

cdr3_nt: TGTGCCTGGGGTGACGCTGGGACACACCTTAACAATGAGCAGTTCTTC
cdr3_aa: CAWGDAGTHLNNEQFF
j_call: TRBJ2-1
v_call: TRBV30
d_call: .
clone_size: few

cdr3_nt: TGTGCCAGCAAGGACAGAAGAAATTCACCCCTCCACTTT
cdr3_aa: CASKDRRNSPLHF
j_call: TRBJ1-6
v_call: TRBV27
d_call: .
clone_size: .

cdr3_nt: TGTGCCAGCTCACCACCCACGGAGAGCTATGGCTACACCTTC
cdr3_aa: CASSPPTESYGYTF
j_call: TRBJ1-2
v_call: TRBV18
d_call: .
clone_size: .

cdr3_nt: TGTGCCAGCAGCTTGACAGAGTATGAAGCTTTCTTT
cdr3_aa: CASSLTEYEAFF
j_call: TRBJ1-1
v_call: TRBV7-8
d_call: .
clone_size: .

cdr3_nt: TGCGCCAGCAGCTGGGGACAGAGAGCGAACTATGGCTACACCTTC
cdr3_aa: CASSWGQRANYGYTF
j_call: TRBJ1-2
v_call: TRBV5-1
d_call: TRBD1
clone_size: .

cdr3_nt: TGTGCCTGCGTCGCAGGGGGCTACAATGAGCAGTTCTTC
cdr3_aa: CACVAGGYNEQFF
j_call: TRBJ2-1
v_call: TRBV30
d_call: TRBD1
clone_size: .

cdr3_nt: TGTGCCAGCAGTGAAGCCCAGCGACGTAGCTACGAGCAGTACTTC
cdr3_aa: CASSEAQRRSYEQYF
j_call: TRBJ2-7
v_call: TRBV6-1
d_call: .
clone_size: .

cdr3_nt: TGTGCCAGCAGCAAAGGGGCCCAAGACAGGGGTTATCCCTACGAGCAGTACTTC
cdr3_aa: CASSKGAQDRGYPYEQYF
j_call: TRBJ2-7
v_call: TRBV21-1
d_call: .
clone_size: few

cdr3_nt: TGTGCCAGCAGCCTGGATGGGGCTGGCTACACCTTC
cdr3_aa: CASSLDGAGYTF
j_call: TRBJ1-2
v_call: TRBV7-9
d_call: .
clone_size: .

cdr3_nt: TGTGCCAGCAGCTTAGCCCTCAGCGGGGGTGTCTCCTACAATGAGCAGTTCTTC
cdr3_aa: CASSLALSGGVSYNEQFF
j_call: TRBJ2-1
v_call: TRBV7-8
d_call: TRBD2
clone_size: once

cdr3_nt: TGTGCCAGCAGCTTAGGTGTCGAGCAGTACTTC
cdr3_aa: CASSLGVEQYF
j_call: TRBJ2-7
v_call: TRBV7-9
d_call: .
clone_size: few

cdr3_nt: TGTGCCAGCAGGGGAGGGACAGGGGTCCTCCGGGAGCTGTTTTTT
cdr3_aa: CASRGGTGVLRELFF
j_call: TRBJ2-2
v_call: TRBV6-5
d_call: TRBD1
clone_size: .

cdr3_nt: TGTGCCACCAGCAGAGATTTCAGCTACGAGCAGTACTTC
cdr3_aa: CATSRDFSYEQYF
j_call: TRBJ2-7
v_call: TRBV15
d_call: .
clone_size: .